Listed below are T cell receptor beta chains from one sample, sequenced in a study of control samples from healthy donors and cancer patients. Some clones are missing from TCRdb's copy, which holds only in-frame ones; the method was immunoSEQ multiplex PCR. The repertoire holds about 51,000 clones, with about four fifths as singletons. What was sequenced was blood. These TCRs come from a man aged 65 to 85 in good health. The CDR3 runs from the conserved cysteine through the conserved F or W. D genes are given only for firm matches. For some rows the clone size is stated as once, few or many, or as a class when expanded; others skip it.

j_call v_call clone_size d_call cdr3_aa cdr3_nt
TRBJ1-6 TRBV6-5 - - CASSYLGRDSPLHF TGTGCCAGCAGTTACCTAGGGCGGGATTCACCCCTCCACTTT
TRBJ2-7 TRBV20-1 - - CSVSSSYEQYF TGCAGTGTGAGCAGCTCCTACGAGCAGTACTTC
TRBJ2-2 TRBV6-5 - - CASDVTGELFF TGTGCCAGCGACGTCACCGGGGAGCTGTTTTTT
TRBJ1-1 TRBV7-9 - - CASSFLRASTEAFF TGTGCCAGCAGCTTTTTGAGGGCAAGCACTGAAGCTTTCTTT
TRBJ1-1 TRBV5-4 - - CASSLVVGVNTEAFF TGTGCCAGCAGCTTGGTCGTCGGCGTGAACACTGAAGCTTTCTTT
TRBJ2-7 TRBV15 - - CATSSTTQGPPYPQYF TGTGCCACCAGCAGCACCACTCAGGGGCCCCCATATCCGCAGTACTTC
TRBJ2-7 TRBV15 few TRBD1 CATSRGDSAYEQYF TGTGCCACCAGCAGAGGGGACAGTGCCTACGAGCAGTACTTC
TRBJ2-3 TRBV29-1 - TRBD1 CSVETGGTDTQYF TGCAGCGTAGAGACAGGGGGCACAGATACGCAGTATTTT
TRBJ2-2 TRBV5-1 - - CASSLQQDRATGELFF TGCGCCAGCAGCTTGCAACAGGACAGAGCCACCGGGGAGCTGTTTTTT
TRBJ1-5 TRBV6-5 - - CASTQLPGGDQPQHF TGTGCCAGCACCCAATTACCCGGGGGGGACCAGCCCCAGCATTTT
TRBJ2-1 TRBV15 - - CATSSGPIGEQFF TGTGCCACCAGCAGTGGACCGATAGGCGAGCAGTTCTTC
TRBJ1-2 TRBV28 - TRBD1 CASSTPGQGTSNYGYTF TGTGCCAGCAGTACCCCGGGACAGGGAACTTCTAACTATGGCTACACCTTC
TRBJ1-2 TRBV19 - TRBD1 CATRGLTYGYTF TGTGCCACCAGGGGGCTGACCTATGGCTACACCTTC
TRBJ2-7 TRBV27 - TRBD1 CASSLQGVWAYEQYF TGTGCCAGCAGTTTACAGGGGGTTTGGGCCTACGAGCAGTACTTC
TRBJ2-3 TRBV24-1 few - CATSDTPLRTDTQYF TGTGCCACCAGTGATACTCCTCTCCGCACAGATACGCAGTATTTT
TRBJ2-1 TRBV11-3 - - CASSLRGADEQFF TGTGCCAGCAGCTTAAGGGGTGCCGATGAGCAGTTCTTC
TRBJ1-2 TRBV5-1 - TRBD1 CASSLRQGSYGYTF TGCGCCAGCAGCTTGAGACAGGGGAGCTATGGCTACACCTTC
TRBJ2-2 TRBV6-2/TRBV6-3 - TRBD2 CASSRLAGGYTGELFF TGTGCCAGCAGCCGACTAGCGGGGGGGTACACCGGGGAGCTGTTTTTT
TRBJ2-5 TRBV2 - - CASSDPRIQETQYF TGTGCCAGCAGTGACCCCCGAATACAGGAGACCCAGTACTTC
TRBJ1-1 TRBV7-9 - - CASSLASTEAFF TGTGCCAGCAGCTTAGCTAGCACTGAAGCTTTCTTT
TRBJ1-2 TRBV7-8 few - CASSLATLTGYNYGYTF TGTGCCAGCAGCTTAGCCACTCTAACAGGGTACAACTATGGCTACACCTTC
TRBJ2-5 TRBV7-9 - - CASSLTGTPETQYF TGTGCCAGCAGCTTAACCGGGACACCGGAGACCCAGTACTTC
TRBJ1-1 TRBV5-6 - TRBD1 CASSTLSGQGAAEAFF TGTGCCAGCAGCACGTTGAGCGGACAGGGGGCCGCTGAAGCTTTCTTT
TRBJ2-5 TRBV28 - TRBD1 CASSEDRGRETQYF TGTGCCAGCAGTGAGGACAGGGGTCGGGAGACCCAGTACTTC
TRBJ2-3 TRBV2 - - CASNKGTNTQYF TGTGCCAGCAATAAGGGGACAAATACGCAGTATTTT
TRBJ2-7 TRBV15 - TRBD2 CATSRVPRRKSGAPYEQYF TGTGCCACCAGCAGGGTCCCTCGGCGGAAAAGCGGGGCCCCTTACGAGCAGTACTTC
TRBJ1-3 TRBV28 few - CASSLGGLGNTIYF TGTGCCAGCAGTTTGGGGGGGCTAGGAAACACCATATATTTT
TRBJ2-1 TRBV6-5 - - CASSYGGKGNEQFF TGTGCCAGCAGTTATGGCGGGAAGGGCAATGAGCAGTTCTTC
TRBJ1-1 TRBV18 - - CASSPLARAMNTEAFF TGTGCCAGCTCACCACTCGCGAGAGCTATGAACACTGAAGCTTTCTTT
TRBJ1-5 TRBV30 once - CAWSVWARNQPQHF TGTGCCTGGAGTGTGTGGGCCCGAAATCAGCCCCAGCATTTT
TRBJ1-2 TRBV12-3/TRBV12-4 - - CASSFKGFGGYTF TGTGCCAGCAGTTTTAAGGGCTTCGGTGGCTACACCTTC
TRBJ2-6 TRBV2 few - CASSESGGVGANVLTF TGTGCCAGCAGTGAATCTGGAGGGGTTGGGGCCAACGTCCTGACTTTC
TRBJ1-1 TRBV6-4 - TRBD1 CASRQQGGIGTEAFF TGTGCCAGCAGGCAACAGGGGGGGATTGGGACTGAAGCTTTCTTT
TRBJ2-5 TRBV5-1 - - CASSLGQFQETQYF TGCGCCAGCAGCTTGGGACAGTTCCAAGAGACCCAGTACTTC
TRBJ1-2 TRBV6-4 once TRBD1 CASGGQGVQAGYYGYTF TGTGCCAGCGGGGGACAGGGAGTGCAGGCAGGATACTATGGCTACACCTTC
TRBJ2-7 TRBV6-6 - TRBD1 CASSITGTARYEQYF TGTGCCAGCAGCATTACCGGGACAGCTCGCTACGAGCAGTACTTC
TRBJ1-2 TRBV28 once - CASSSIRAWGYTF TGTGCCAGCAGTTCGATCCGGGCCTGGGGCTACACCTTC
TRBJ2-7 TRBV6-5 - - CASSYSYSYEQYF TGTGCCAGCAGTTACTCGTACAGCTACGAGCAGTACTTC
TRBJ2-1 TRBV24-1 - - CATSDGRRNEQFF TGTGCCACCAGTGACGGTAGACGCAATGAGCAGTTCTTC
TRBJ1-2 TRBV6-5 once TRBD1 CASKYDRGANYGYTF TGTGCCAGCAAGTACGACAGGGGGGCTAACTATGGCTACACCTTC
TRBJ1-1 TRBV7-9 - - CASSFAWVVQHRVHTEAFF TGTGCCAGCAGCTTTGCTTGGGTAGTTCAACACAGGGTACACACTGAAGCTTTCTTT
TRBJ2-5 TRBV2 - - CASSGQRTEETQYF TGTGCCAGCAGTGGACAACGGACAGAAGAGACCCAGTACTTC
TRBJ1-6 TRBV28 - - CASSFSLGGRDSPLHF TGTGCCAGCAGTTTCTCCCTCGGAGGCAGGGATTCACCCCTCCACTTT
TRBJ2-2 TRBV11-3 - - CASSPRDSNTGELFF TGTGCCAGCAGCCCCCGGGACTCCAACACCGGGGAGCTGTTTTTT
TRBJ2-2 TRBV6-1 - TRBD1 CASSKTGGHGELFF TGTGCCAGCAGCAAGACAGGGGGCCACGGGGAGCTGTTTTTT
TRBJ2-7 TRBV4-1 - TRBD1 CASSQDPYLRDRGSYEQYF TGCGCCAGCAGCCAAGATCCCTACCTCCGGGACAGGGGTTCCTACGAGCAGTACTTC
TRBJ2-7 TRBV24-1 - - CATSDLTGYEQYF TGTGCCACCAGTGATTTAACGGGTTACGAGCAGTACTTC
TRBJ2-7 TRBV28 - TRBD2 CASSERGGRHEQYF TGTGCCAGCAGCGAGCGGGGGGGCAGGCACGAGCAGTACTTC
TRBJ1-6 TRBV5-1 few - CASSFGLQGYNSPLHF TGCGCCAGCAGCTTTGGCCTCCAGGGGTATAATTCACCCCTCCACTTT
TRBJ2-7 TRBV7-2 - - CASSGGGNQSLSYEQYF TGTGCCAGCAGCGGGGGTGGGAACCAAAGTTTATCCTACGAGCAGTACTTC
TRBJ1-1 TRBV27 - - CASSSPYLPEAFF TGTGCCAGCAGTTCCCCCTACCTCCCTGAAGCTTTCTTT
TRBJ2-5 TRBV9 medium-sized - CASSPEGDDTETQYF TGTGCCAGCAGCCCGGAGGGGGATGATACGGAGACCCAGTACTTC
TRBJ2-1 TRBV11-3 - - CASSLGGARAHEQFF TGTGCCAGCAGCTTAGGCGGGGCTAGAGCCCATGAGCAGTTCTTC
TRBJ2-1 TRBV5-6 few - CASSLGAEGEQFF TGTGCCAGCAGCTTGGGGGCAGAGGGCGAGCAGTTCTTC
TRBJ2-3 TRBV10-3 - - CAINKEGFTDTQYF TGTGCCATCAATAAAGAGGGGTTCACAGATACGCAGTATTTT
TRBJ2-7 TRBV28 - - CASSPLVGGRTYEQYF TGTGCCAGCAGCCCCCTGGTAGGAGGTCGGACCTACGAGCAGTACTTC
TRBJ1-2 TRBV2 - TRBD1 CASRDRVYGYTF TGTGCCAGCAGGGACAGGGTTTATGGCTACACCTTC
TRBJ1-2 TRBV28 - TRBD1 CASRDSSANYGYTF TGTGCCAGTAGGGACAGCAGTGCTAACTATGGCTACACCTTC